This T cell receptor beta chain was documented in a study of cytomegalovirus exposure and HLA in healthy donors. CDR1 and CDR2 (germline): LNHDA, SQIVND (reference sequence). The ends were cut back, 5 bases at V and 5 bases at J, with 12 bases in the middle. This CDR3 is built from 13 residues. Findings of the study overall: Some TCR beta chains (over 150 of them) were listed as cytomegalovirus-associated. For TCR beta chains, V- and J-gene trimming was later linked to a missense DCLRE1C variant. Earlier findings revealed that most TCR beta V segments proved productive either about 87% or about 30% of the time.

This clone has a handful of counts. Antigen unknown. Researchers ran the PCR with 60 Vbeta and 13 Jbeta primers. Assay: immunoSEQ multiplex PCR; the TCRdb copy retains only in-frame clones and omits some. Of 150,000 to 200,000 clones listed, about 80% are singletons. Specimen: PBMCs. The sequence came from a man in his forties or fifties in good health and CMV-seropositive. The V and J genes are TRBV19 and TRBJ1-1; D is uncertain. In DNA, the CDR3 is TGTGCCAGTAGTCCCGACCGGAGAACTGAAGCTTTCTTT. It specifies CASSPDRRTEAFF. Together with reference TRBV19 and TRBJ1-1, the CDR3 gives the full variable domain: DGGITQSPKYLFRKEGQNVTLSCEQNLNHDAMYWYRQDPGQGLRLIYYSQIVNDFQKGDIAEGYSVSREKKESFPLTVTSAQKNPTAFYLCASSPDRRTEAFFGQGTRLTVV.